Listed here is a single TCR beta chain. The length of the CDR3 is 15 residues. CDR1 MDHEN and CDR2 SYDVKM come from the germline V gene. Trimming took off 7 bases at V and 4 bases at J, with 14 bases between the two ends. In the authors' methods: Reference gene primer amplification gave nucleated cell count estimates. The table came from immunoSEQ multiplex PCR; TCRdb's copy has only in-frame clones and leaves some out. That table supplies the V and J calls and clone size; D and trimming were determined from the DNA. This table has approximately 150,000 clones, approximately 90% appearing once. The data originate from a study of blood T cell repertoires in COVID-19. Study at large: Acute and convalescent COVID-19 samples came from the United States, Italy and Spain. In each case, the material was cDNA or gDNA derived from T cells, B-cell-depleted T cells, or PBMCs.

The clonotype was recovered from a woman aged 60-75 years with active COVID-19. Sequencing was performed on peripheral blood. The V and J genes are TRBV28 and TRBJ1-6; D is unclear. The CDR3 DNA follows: TGTGCCAGCAATTCCCCGGGGTGGTATAATTCACCCCTCCACTTT. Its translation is CASNSPGWYNSPLHF.